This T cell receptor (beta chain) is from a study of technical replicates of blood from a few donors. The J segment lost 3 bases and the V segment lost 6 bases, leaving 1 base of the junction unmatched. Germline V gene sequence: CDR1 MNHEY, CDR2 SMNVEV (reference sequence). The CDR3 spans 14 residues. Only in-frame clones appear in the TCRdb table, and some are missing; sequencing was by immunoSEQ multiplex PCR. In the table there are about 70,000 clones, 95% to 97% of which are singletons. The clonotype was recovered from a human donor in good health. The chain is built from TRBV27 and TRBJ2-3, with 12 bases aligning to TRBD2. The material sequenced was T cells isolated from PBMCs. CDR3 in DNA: TGTGCCAGCAGGACTAGCGGGAGTACAGATACGCAGTATTTT. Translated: CASRTSGSTDTQYF.